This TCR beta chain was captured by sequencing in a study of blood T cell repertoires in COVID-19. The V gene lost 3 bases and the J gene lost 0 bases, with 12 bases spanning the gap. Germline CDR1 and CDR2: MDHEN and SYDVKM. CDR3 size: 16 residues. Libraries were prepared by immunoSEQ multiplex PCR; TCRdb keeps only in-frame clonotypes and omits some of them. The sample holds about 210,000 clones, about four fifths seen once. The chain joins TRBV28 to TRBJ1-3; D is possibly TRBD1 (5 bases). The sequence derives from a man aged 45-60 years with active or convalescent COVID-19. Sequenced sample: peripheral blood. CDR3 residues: CASSFGHMSSGNTIYF. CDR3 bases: TGTGCCAGCAGTTTCGGACACATGAGCTCTGGAAACACCATATATTTT.